The 12 T cell receptor beta chains below all came from one sample that was sequenced in a study of blood T cell repertoires in COVID-19. This table comes from immunoSEQ multiplex PCR, and its TCRdb copy is limited to in-frame clones, with some not included. The sample shows under 250,000 clones, around 88% of them seen only once. The sequenced material came from peripheral blood. The receptors were sampled from a man in his forties with active or convalescent COVID-19.

The gene calls are TRBV28 and TRBJ1-3, with 7 bases identical to TRBD1. The V segment lost 6 bases and the J segment 8 bases; nucleotides outside the gene matches: 19. Germline loops: CDR1 MDHEN, CDR2 SYDVKM. CDR3 length: 17 amino acids. CDR3 residues: CASSPQGVGQTRDTIYF. The CDR3 nucleotides read TGTGCCAGCAGCCCCCAGGGAGTGGGACAGACTAGGGACACCATATATTTT.

The chain links TRBV5-1 to TRBJ1-1; no definite D call. The CDR3 runs 15 residues. CDR1 is SGHRS and CDR2 is YFSETQ in the germline V gene. V dropped 3 bases and J dropped 0 bases, with 12 bases sitting between them. The CDR3 DNA reads as TGCGCCAGCAGCTCAAAGGGAGACATGAACACTGAAGCTTTCTTT. It codes for CASSSKGDMNTEAFF.

Worth noting for this clone: Other DNA sequences in this sample translate to the same CDR3. The rearrangement uses TRBV7-9 and TRBJ1-2; D might be TRBD1 (5 bases). V was cut by 0 bases and J by 2 bases, with 7 bases left in between. The CDR3 loop spans 14 amino acids. Germline loops: CDR1 SEHNR, CDR2 FQNEAQ (reference sequence). CDR3 in DNA: TGTGCCAGCAGCTTAGCAGCAGGGAACTATGGCTACACCTTC. Protein: CASSLAAGNYGYTF.

V gene TRBV4-2 combines with J gene TRBJ1-1; 9 bases agree with TRBD1. The V gene's germline CDR1 is LGHNA and CDR2 YNFKEQ. The CDR3 has 14 amino acids. The trim removed 0 bases at V and 8 bases at J, leaving 4 bases unmatched. CDR3 in DNA: TGTGCCAGCAGCCAAGAGGGGGGACAGGGCGAAGCTTTCTTT. Protein: CASSQEGGQGEAFF.

The rearrangement links TRBV4-1 to TRBJ2-1; 8 bases line up with TRBD1. The CDR3 runs to 16 residues. Trimming took 1 base from V and 8 from J; bases not matched to a gene: 10. The germline V gene has CDR1 MGHRA and CDR2 YSYEKL. CDR3 sequence (DNA): TGCGCCAGCAGCCAAGGACTCGCGACAGGGGTAGATGAGCAGTTCTTC. Its translation is CASSQGLATGVDEQFF.

V gene TRBV2 combines with J gene TRBJ2-1; D gene unclear. The germline V gene has CDR1 SNHLY and CDR2 FYNNEI. The CDR3 runs 14 residues. V gave up 6 bases and J gave up 8 bases, with 17 bases separating them. CDR3 sequence (DNA): TGTGCCAGCAGGGTCGCCCAGCGATACGATGAGCAGTTCTTC. Its protein product is CASRVAQRYDEQFF.

The V and J genes are TRBV7-2 and TRBJ2-1, with unresolved D. Trimming stripped 8 bases from V and 7 bases from J, with 18 bases between. The CDR3 length is 14 residues. Germline V gives CDR1 SGHTA, CDR2 FQGNSA. In nucleotides, the CDR3 is TGTGCCAGCTGCGTAAGCCGGTCCTTGAATGAGCAGTTCTTC. This sequence encodes CASCVSRSLNEQFF.

This rearrangement joins TRBV12-3 or TRBV12-4 to TRBJ2-7; D is undetermined. The CDR3 loop spans 13 amino acids. Trimming shortened V by 5 bases and J by 2 bases, and 10 bases separated the two germline ends. The CDR3 nucleotides read TGTGCCAGCAGTGGTAGGAGTCCCTACGAGCAGTACTTC. Amino acid sequence: CASSGRSPYEQYF.

To note about this clone: Other nucleotide sequences in the sample specify the same CDR3. This sequence joins TRBV30 and TRBJ1-1; 7 nucleotides align to TRBD1. The germline V gene has CDR1 GTSNPN and CDR2 SVGIG (reference sequence). This CDR3 comprises 13 residues. V shed 2 bases and J 5 bases; nucleotides not matched to a gene: 5. CDR3 sequence reads: CAWSHRGETEAFF. Here the CDR3 DNA reads TGTGCCTGGAGTCACAGGGGCGAAACTGAAGCTTTCTTT.

This sequence joins TRBV11-2 and TRBJ2-1; weak D call: TRBD2 (5 bases). CDR1 and CDR2 from the germline V gene are SGHAT and FQNNGV. This CDR3 spans 16 amino acids. V was clipped by 4 bases and J by 3 bases, with 16 bases between them. The chain's CDR3 is CASSSFLALSYNEQFF. In DNA form, the CDR3 reads TGTGCCAGCAGCTCTTTCTTAGCGTTAAGCTACAATGAGCAGTTCTTC.

The chain carries TRBV10-3 and TRBJ2-1, with 9 positions matching TRBD2. Trimming at V came to 0 bases and at J to 6 bases, leaving 3 bases not matched to a gene. The CDR3 extends over 15 amino acids. Germline V lookup: CDR1 ENHRY, CDR2 SYGVKD. CDR3: CAISESGGRGNEQFF. The CDR3 DNA is TGTGCCATCAGTGAGTCGGGCGGGAGGGGCAATGAGCAGTTCTTC.

The V gene is TRBV28, the J gene TRBJ1-2; weak D call: TRBD1 (5 bases). V gave up 7 bases and J gave up 4 bases, with 16 bases separating them. This CDR3 has 14 amino acids. CDR1 and CDR2 from the germline V gene are MDHEN and SYDVKM. CDR3 residues: CASTPRGSGYGYTF. Written as DNA, the CDR3 is TGTGCCAGCACCCCCCGGGGGAGTGGCTATGGCTACACCTTC.